This T cell receptor beta chain was recovered during a study of blood T cells in healthy people across ages. Germline lookup yields CDR1 LGHNA and CDR2 YNFKEQ. The CDR3 has 15 amino acids. V was cut by 0 bases and J by 2 bases, with 11 bases left in between. PCR was performed a second time for about 7 to 12 cycles using a sample-barcoded 5' primer and a J-beta primer mix. TCRdb itself ran the 5' RACE reads through MiXCR, one entry per CDR3 protein. Among fewer than 950,000 distinct CDR3 sequences, around 34% were seen once, and the ten largest hold approximately 13%. The chain joins TRBV4-2 to TRBJ2-7, with D possibly being TRBD1 (6 bases). The sequence came from a young man in good health. The sample comprised blood. CDR3 loop: CASSQDWTVPYEQYF. The DNA of the CDR3 is TGTGCCAGCAGCCAAGACTGGACAGTTCCCTACGAGCAGTACTTC.